This T cell receptor (beta chain) stems from a study of blood T cells in healthy people across ages. Turning to the study itself: Template switching picked up about one barcoded beta molecule for each two T cells.

General observations from the study: Estimates drawn from one million T cells were deemed to understate diversity. The recorded TCR beta diversity per million T cells decreased in a roughly linear manner with age.

Peripheral blood samples of 9 to 10 milliliters were drawn from each donor. It was with a sample-barcoded 5' primer and a J-beta primer mix that a second PCR of about 6 to 11 cycles was run. Each CDR3 protein gets one entry after TCRdb re-called the 5' RACE reads with MiXCR. The sample lists roughly 790,000 distinct CDR3 sequences; 35% to 45% were seen once. Germline values: CDR1 LGHDT, CDR2 YNNKEL (reference sequence). The CDR3 covers 15 residues. V lost 2 bases to trimming and J lost 6 bases, with 13 bases between them. To note about this clonotype: Antigen specificity is unknown.

The receptor comes from a woman aged 55-69 years in good health. The material sequenced was blood. J is TRBJ2-2 and V is TRBV3-1, with a tentative D call TRBD2 (6 bases). DNA of the CDR3: TGTGCCAGCAGCCAATCGTTAGCGGTGGCCGGGGAGCTGTTTTTT. Protein sequence: CASSQSLAVAGELFF.